This T cell receptor beta chain came from a study of identical twins. Study observations and caveats: Insertion counts were lower in abundant cord blood beta clonotypes, a trend that memory repertoires did not show.

CDR3 length: 14 residues. From germline, CDR1 is SGDLS and CDR2 YYNGEE. The V and J ends lost 0 bases and 9 bases, in that order; junction bases with no gene match: 6. Template switching, a step in the protocol, added a universal primer site, and cDNA carried unique molecular identifiers. TCRdb independently ran MiXCR on the 5' RACE reads; one entry per CDR3 protein. This sample has approximately 630,000 distinct CDR3 sequences, with around 7.5% found just once. This clonotype was seen a few times. Its antigen is unidentified. A further study also used this sample, focusing on yellow fever vaccine responses in identical twins.

The material sequenced was PBMCs. The sequence was collected from a young woman in good health. This rearrangement joins TRBV9 to TRBJ2-1, with 7 bases matching TRBD2. The CDR3 coding sequence is TGTGCCAGCAGCGTAGCAGCGGGAAGGGGTGAGCAGTTCTTC. Encoded protein: CASSVAAGRGEQFF.